The 5 T cell receptor beta chains below were found in one sample sequenced in a study of technical replicates of blood from a few donors. Assay: immunoSEQ multiplex PCR; the TCRdb copy retains only in-frame clones and omits some. Of 50,000 to 70,000 clones listed, 85% to 95% are singletons. The sample consisted of PBMCs. Receptors originate from a human donor in good health. Some clones in this sample may be carry-over from other donors' samples.

The chain carries TRBV19 and TRBJ1-2; D not certain. The germline V gene encodes CDR1 LNHDA and CDR2 SQIVND (reference sequence). V was pared by 4 bases and J by 3 bases, with 15 bases between. The CDR3 spans 15 residues. The CDR3 here is CASSTLNQQDYGYTF. The CDR3 bases are TGTGCCAGTAGTACACTCAACCAGCAGGACTATGGCTACACCTTC.

The V call is TRBV5-6, the J call TRBJ2-7; D perhaps matches TRBD1 (6 bases). CDR3 length: 13 residues. The germline CDR1 and CDR2 sequences are SGHDT and YYEEEE. The V end was cut by 1 base, the J end by 3 bases, with 8 bases between. As DNA, the CDR3 is TGTGCCAGCAGCTTGACAGGGCTCTACGAGCAGTACTTC. Encoded protein: CASSLTGLYEQYF.

The chain recombines TRBV9 with TRBJ2-2, with a weak D call TRBD1 (5 bases). Germline V gene data show CDR1 as SGDLS and CDR2 as YYNGEE. V shed 4 bases and J shed 6 bases, with 7 bases lying between them. The CDR3 length is 12 residues. In DNA, the CDR3 is TGTGCCAGCAGCCAAGGGGCCGGGGAGCTGTTTTTT. As protein: CASSQGAGELFF.

There are a few counts of this clone. V usage is TRBV2 and J usage is TRBJ2-3; D might be TRBD1 (5 bases). The CDR3 is 17 residues long. V was shortened by 6 bases and J by 0 bases, with 19 bases between the two germline ends. The germline V gene encodes CDR1 SNHLY and CDR2 FYNNEI. The CDR3 DNA follows: TGTGCCAGCAGCGCCGAGACTGGGGCACCTAGCACAGATACGCAGTATTTT. Its translation: CASSAETGAPSTDTQYF.

CDR3: CASSQDSGRPGEQYF. CDR3 bases: TGTGCCAGCAGCCAGGACAGCGGGAGGCCGGGTGAGCAGTACTTC. The chain recombines TRBV4-2 with TRBJ2-7; 9 nucleotides align to TRBD2. Germline assignment: CDR1 LGHNA and CDR2 YNFKEQ. This CDR3 region has 15 residues. V lost 3 bases and J lost 7; bases outside the gene matches: 10.